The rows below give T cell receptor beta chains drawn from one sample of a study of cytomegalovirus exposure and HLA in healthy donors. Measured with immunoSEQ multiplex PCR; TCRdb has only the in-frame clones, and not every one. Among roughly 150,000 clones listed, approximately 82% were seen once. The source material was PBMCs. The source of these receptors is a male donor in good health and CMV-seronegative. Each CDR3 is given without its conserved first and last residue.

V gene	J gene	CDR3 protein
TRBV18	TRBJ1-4	ASSPQGALNEKLF
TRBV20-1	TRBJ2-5	SASLGETQY
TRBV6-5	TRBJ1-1	ASSSRQGASSEAF
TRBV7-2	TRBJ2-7	ASSLAATSGRVHEQY
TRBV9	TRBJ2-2	ASSNSGRVAGELF
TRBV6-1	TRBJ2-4	ASSGKTGWNIQY
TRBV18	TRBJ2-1	ASSPPLAGGYNEQF
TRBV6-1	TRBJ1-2	ASSTGQGLRGYT
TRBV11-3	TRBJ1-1	ASSSQGAGNTEAF
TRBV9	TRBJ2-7	ASSDDGVAGVFHEQY
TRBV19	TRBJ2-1	ASSLGQISGRNEQF
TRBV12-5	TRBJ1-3	ASGLLPWGSSSGNTIY
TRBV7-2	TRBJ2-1	ASSNTSGSYNEQF
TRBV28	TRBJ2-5	ASSPWGTSGSRETQY
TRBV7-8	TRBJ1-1	ASSLVGGGVRGEAF
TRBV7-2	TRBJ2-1	ASSSVPGTYNEQF
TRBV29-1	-	SGGTGTGGEQY
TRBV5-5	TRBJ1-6	ASSLVQGMFSPLH
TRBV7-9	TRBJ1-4	ASSSGQANEKLF
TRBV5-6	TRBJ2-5	ASSPARAGATQY
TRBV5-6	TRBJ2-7	ASSLGVAGGLFSYEQY
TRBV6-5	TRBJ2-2	ASSAVGVTGELF
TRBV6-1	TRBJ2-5	ASSEAVVAGGQETQY
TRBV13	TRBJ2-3	ASSLGPLAGGTDTQY
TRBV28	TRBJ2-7	ASNVQGWTYEQY
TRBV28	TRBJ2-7	ASFDGATYEQY
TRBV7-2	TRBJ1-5	ASSLASGNQPQH
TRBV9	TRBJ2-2	ASRKEEGVYRELF
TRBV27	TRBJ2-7	ASSPYLGLAGPSSYEQY
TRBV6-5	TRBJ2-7	ASSLQLATDYEQY